This T cell receptor (beta chain) was recorded in a study of T cells in localized non-small cell lung cancer (dated by TCRdb to the early 2020s). About the study as a whole: The study examined T cell repertoires in roughly 240 patients with early-stage NSCLC and compared tumors with uninvolved tumor-adjacent lungs. The cohort was made up of around 240 treatment-naive NSCLC patients whose localized lung tumors had been resected. The mean age of the NSCLC patients was roughly 70 years, with approximately 130 men and around 100 women.

Looking up the germline V gene (reference sequence) yields CDR1 LNHDA and CDR2 SQIVND. The CDR3 goes from the cysteine to the phenylalanine over 14 residues. The read is trimmed to its CDR3 DNA, 42 bases read in frame from base 1. Trimming takes 4 bases from V and 8 bases from J, and the germline ends sit 12 bases apart. What the study reported, not specific to this receptor: Because the study design was exploratory, TCR variables were selected using unadjusted p-values without false-discovery rate correction. The highest T cell clonality was observed in uninvolved tumor-adjacent lung, where clonality exceeded that of tumor, suggesting that antigenic responses were more focused in uninvolved tumor-adjacent lung. Multi-region tumor sequencing was not performed, so intratumor heterogeneity could not be excluded. Of the top 100 tumor clones, a median of 57 were detected in paired uninvolved adjacent lung; roughly 26 were also among that lung's top 100. Higher T cell density in blood was associated with longer overall survival, whereas higher clonality in adjacent lung was associated with shorter survival.

In regard to this clone: Its recognized antigen is unknown. No much larger clonotype is one base removed from it; base qualities were not supplied.

At diagnosis, tumor, uninvolved tumor-adjacent lung and peripheral blood were collected and then preserved as a mix of FFPE and fresh-frozen material. The immunoSEQ Assay was used to sequence TCR beta CDR3 regions from DNA. As for the authors' bioinformatics: T cell density was computed as TCR beta template counts normalized to usable DNA estimated by amplifying housekeeping genes. Using the preseqR package, richness was estimated by extrapolating to 120,000 templates for tissue samples and 400,000 templates for PBMC samples. Clonality was taken to be one minus Pielou's evenness. Differential abundance testing on productive amino-acid clonotypes, with a minimum total count of 5 and an alpha of 0.1, was used to identify tissue-enriched TCRs. The Jaccard Index and the Morisita Overlap Index were used to measure how much the repertoires overlapped between compartments. TCR beta CDR3s were clustered by GLIPH together with public tetramer-defined viral CDR3s, and at least three viral sequences plus V-gene enrichment were required for viral motifs. Sourced from immuneACCESS, this table was stored by TCRdb with only in-frame sequences that have V and J called. A share of the clones is absent; for the studies checked, an unresolved V gene accounts for under half, and the remainder has no known explanation. V and J calls and clone size are those listed in that table; D and trimming were worked out from the DNA. In all, the sample holds 2,000 to 3,000 clones, and about 31% of those were seen once. About 14% of the sample rests with the top ten.

Here the sequenced sample was lung tumor tissue, taken before any cancer treatment. The sequence derives from a man aged 35 to 69 with stage II lung adenocarcinoma. The sequence links TRBV19 to TRBJ1-6, with a weak D call of TRBD1 (5 bases match). Read as DNA, the sequence is TGTGCCAGTAGTAATCAGGGCTTGGATTCACCCCTCCACTTT. Protein translation: CASSNQGLDSPLHF.